The 24 T cell receptor beta chains listed next were all sequenced from one sample in a study of sequential checkpoint blockade in melanoma. Using immunoSEQ multiplex PCR, the repertoire was profiled, and TCRdb retains in-frame clones only, with some absent. The sample lists approximately 8,800 clones; around 23% were seen once. Treatment denoted: randomized to nivolumab then ipilimumab (arm A) or the reverse (arm B). The sample consisted of tumor tissue (inferred from file names), taken from a patient given nivolumab and ipilimumab in sequence. The source is a human donor with melanoma.

This rearrangement joins TRBV11-3 to TRBJ2-1; 14 nucleotides match TRBD2. The V segment lost 5 bases and the J segment 2 bases; nucleotides outside the gene matches: 5. The V gene's germline CDR1 is SGHNT and CDR2 YENEEA. This CDR3 has 17 residues. Written as DNA, the CDR3 is TGTGCCAGCAGCCTTGGGACTAGCGGGGGCACCTACAATGAGCAGTTCTTC. Residues: CASSLGTSGGTYNEQFF.

The chain is built from TRBV18 and TRBJ1-1; 7 bases are a match to TRBD1. The CDR3 loop spans 15 amino acids. Germline loops: CDR1 KGHSH, CDR2 LQKENI. The V segment lost 3 bases and the J segment 4 bases; nucleotides outside the gene matches: 8. CDR3 nucleotide sequence: TGTGCCAGCTCACCCAAGACCGACAGGGTCACTGAAGCTTTCTTT. Translation gives CASSPKTDRVTEAFF.

The chain combines TRBV11-3 with TRBJ2-7; D could derive from TRBD1 or TRBD2 (5 bases each). V lost 2 bases and J 3 bases, leaving 17 bases between the germline ends. This CDR3 comprises 16 residues. The germline V gene encodes CDR1 SGHNT and CDR2 YENEEA. The CDR3: CASSLNRWDGHYEQYF. CDR3 DNA sequence: TGTGCCAGCAGCTTAAATCGTTGGGACGGCCACTACGAGCAGTACTTC. Full variable domain (remainder filled in from reference TRBV11-3 and TRBJ2-7): EAGVVQSPRYKIIEKKQPVAFWCNPISGHNTLYWYLQNLGQGPELLIRYENEEAVDDSQLPKDRFSAERLKGVDSTLKIQPAELGDSAVYLCASSLNRWDGHYEQYFGPGTRLTVT.

There are a few counts of this clone. This chain connects TRBV6-8 to TRBJ2-5, with D possibly being TRBD1 (6 bases). CDR1 is MNHGY, CDR2 SAAAGT, per germline. There are 14 residues in the CDR3. The V end was cut by 5 bases, the J end by 4 bases, with 14 bases between. The CDR3 loop reads CASSGLGAGETQYF. CDR3 in DNA: TGTGCCAGCAGTGGCTTGGGGGCAGGAGAGACCCAGTACTTC.

The chain links TRBV6-8 to TRBJ2-2; a possible D gene is TRBD2 (6 bases). The CDR3 has 15 residues. V was pared by 4 bases and J by 2 bases, with 11 bases between. CDR1 MNHGY and CDR2 SAAAGT come from the germline V gene. CDR3 loop: CASSLLARNTGELFF. In DNA, the CDR3 is TGTGCCAGCAGTTTACTAGCCCGAAACACCGGGGAGCTGTTTTTT.

This clone is classed as medium-sized (0.01 to 0.1%). The V gene is TRBV18, the J gene TRBJ2-2; 7 bases fit TRBD1. CDR1 and CDR2 (germline): KGHSH, LQKENI. The CDR3 has 15 amino acids. V was clipped by 6 bases and J by 4 bases; unmatched bases: 8. The CDR3 loop is CASSERQGSTGELFF. The CDR3 coding sequence is TGTGCCAGCTCCGAGAGACAGGGAAGCACCGGGGAGCTGTTTTTT.

This clone was recorded a few times. This sequence joins TRBV9 and TRBJ1-1; D gene uncertain. CDR1 and CDR2 (germline): SGDLS, YYNGEE. CDR3 length equals 13 residues. Trimming shortened V by 5 bases and J by 5 bases, and 13 bases separated the two germline ends. CDR3 bases: TGTGCCAGCAGTGAAGCGCGAGAGACTGAAGCTTTCTTT. This sequence encodes CASSEARETEAFF. The variable domain in full, completed from reference TRBV9 and TRBJ1-1, reads DSGVTQTPKHLITATGQRVTLRCSPRSGDLSVYWYQQSLDQGLQFLIQYYNGEERAKGNILERFSAQQFPDLHSELNLSSLELGDSALYFCASSEARETEAFFGQGTRLTVV.

This clone was recorded at least ten times. This chain connects TRBV6-8 to TRBJ2-7, with D perhaps given as TRBD1 or TRBD2 (5 bases each). V gave up 6 bases and J gave up 2 bases, with 14 bases separating them. There are 14 residues in the CDR3. Per the germline V gene, CDR1 is MNHGY and CDR2 is SAAAGT. The CDR3 spells CASRRAGSTYEQYV. In DNA form, the CDR3 reads TGTGCCAGCAGGCGTGCAGGGAGCACCTACGAGCAGTACGTC.

The V call is TRBV9, the J call TRBJ2-3, with TRBD1 matching 9 bases. This CDR3 contains 15 residues. Germline V CDR1 and CDR2: SGDLS, YYNGEE. After removal of 4 bases from V and 6 bases from J, the junction contained 9 bases not matched to a gene. The CDR3 here is CASSKQGAGGDTQYF. The CDR3 region has the DNA TGTGCCAGCAGCAAACAGGGGGCCGGTGGTGATACGCAGTATTTT.

The CDR3, as DNA: TGTGCCAGTAGTAGCCCGATCGGGCTGGCCTCCTACGAGCAGTACTTC. Translated, it gives CASSSPIGLASYEQYF. The chain couples TRBV19 to TRBJ2-7; D gene ambiguous. This CDR3 has 16 residues. Germline values: CDR1 LNHDA, CDR2 SQIVND (reference sequence). V gave up 4 bases and J gave up 0 bases, with 16 bases separating them.

This chain links TRBV7-6 with TRBJ2-7; D tentatively fits TRBD1 or TRBD2 (5 bases each). This CDR3 contains 15 residues. The V end was cut by 5 bases, the J end by 2 bases, with 16 bases between. The germline V gene encodes CDR1 SGHVS and CDR2 FNYEAQ. CDR3 sequence: CASSPWWDPTYEQYF. For the CDR3, the DNA is TGTGCCAGCAGCCCCTGGTGGGACCCGACCTACGAGCAGTACTTC.

There are many counts of this clone. The chain couples TRBV10-3 to TRBJ2-3; 7 nucleotides match TRBD1. The CDR3 runs 17 residues. V was clipped by 1 base and J by 5 bases; unmatched bases: 12. Germline V gene sequence: CDR1 ENHRY, CDR2 SYGVKD. DNA for the CDR3: TGTGCCATCAGTGAGTTCACAGGGGCCTCACGGGGAGATACGCAGTATTTT. Amino acids: CAISEFTGASRGDTQYF.

The CDR3 nucleotides read TGCACCGCTAAGGGGATGGATGAAAAACTGTTTTTT. Amino acids: CTAKGMDEKLFF. The V call is TRBV29-1, the J call TRBJ1-4; a weak D match, TRBD1 (5 bases). From germline, CDR1 is SQVTM and CDR2 ANQGSEA. The CDR3 spans 12 residues.

The CDR3 loop reads CASSISASGTGTGNTIYF. As DNA, the CDR3 is TGTGCCAGTAGTATATCCGCCTCCGGGACAGGGACTGGAAACACCATATATTTT. The chain uses TRBV19 and TRBJ1-3; 9 bases match TRBD1. This CDR3 has 18 residues. The germline V gene encodes CDR1 LNHDA and CDR2 SQIVND (reference sequence). The V gene end was trimmed by 2 bases and the J gene end by 2 bases; junction bases not matched to a gene: 10.

This clone was seen only once. The rearrangement links TRBV19 to TRBJ2-3; a weak D match, TRBD1 (6 bases). V lost 2 bases and J lost 2, with 11 bases in between. The CDR3 is 15 residues long. Germline V gene lookup returns CDR1 LNHDA and CDR2 SQIVND (reference sequence). CDR3 residues: CASSIFWGPTDTQYF. For the CDR3, the DNA is TGTGCCAGTAGTATATTCTGGGGGCCCACAGATACGCAGTATTTT.

This clone was seen many times. The rearrangement joins TRBV9 to TRBJ2-3; TRBD2 aligns across 12 bases. V trimming: 3 bases; J trimming: 2 bases; junction bases outside the gene matches: 4. This CDR3 is built from 16 residues. From germline, CDR1 is SGDLS and CDR2 YYNGEE. The CDR3 nucleotides are TGTGCCAGCAGCGAGACTAGCGGGGGCCTCACAGATACGCAGTATTTT. This encodes CASSETSGGLTDTQYF.

This clone came up many times. This chain joins TRBV11-3 and TRBJ2-2; D uncertain. The V end lost 1 base, the J end lost 1 base, and 19 bases lay between the germline ends. Germline V gene sequence: CDR1 SGHNT, CDR2 YENEEA. CDR3 size: 19 residues. CDR3 nucleotides: TGTGCCAGCAGCTTAGGAGGTAGCTCCTCGGCGAGGAACACCGGGGAGCTGTTTTTT. This encodes CASSLGGSSSARNTGELFF.

This clone was recorded a few times. The rearrangement uses TRBV6-8 and TRBJ1-2, with TRBD1 matching 8 bases. J was trimmed by 8 bases and V by 0 bases; bases with no gene match: 5. This CDR3 is built from 14 residues. Germline lookup yields CDR1 MNHGY and CDR2 SAAAGT. CDR3 in DNA: TGTGCCAGCAGTTACTCGGCAGGGGGCAACGGCTACACCTTC. This codes for CASSYSAGGNGYTF.

The sample holds a few counts of this clone. The chain employs TRBV6-8 and TRBJ1-2; 7 bases line up with TRBD1. The CDR3 extends over 14 amino acids. The V and J ends lost 10 bases and 0 bases, in that order; junction bases with no gene match: 8. CDR1 and CDR2 (germline): MNHGY, SAAAGT. CDR3: CAIRGTDTNYGYTF. As DNA, the CDR3 is TGTGCCATCAGGGGGACAGATACTAACTATGGCTACACCTTC.

This clone appeared a few times. This sequence joins TRBV2 and TRBJ2-5; the D is unclear. Trimming took off 6 bases at V and 3 bases at J, with 11 bases between the two ends. CDR1 and CDR2 (germline): SNHLY, FYNNEI. The CDR3 is made up of 13 amino acids. CDR3 DNA sequence: TGTGCCAGCAGGAAGGGATTCAAAGAGACCCAGTACTTC. It yields the protein CASRKGFKETQYF.

This clone was counted many times. CDR3: CAIRSTGTGGGKLFF. The CDR3, as DNA: TGTGCCATCAGGTCCACCGGGACAGGGGGCGGAAAACTGTTTTTT. The J gene is TRBJ1-4, the V gene TRBV6-8; 12 bases are a match to TRBD1. The CDR3 is made up of 15 amino acids. The germline CDR1 and CDR2 sequences are MNHGY and SAAAGT. Trimming removed 10 bases from V and 10 bases from J; junction bases left unmatched: 13.

This clone was picked up a small number of times. CDR3 bases: TGTGCCAGCAGCCCTACGTCAGGGTTGAGCTCCTACAATGAGCAGTTCTTC. Translated: CASSPTSGLSSYNEQFF. This chain joins TRBV6-8 and TRBJ2-1; TRBD1 might be the D (5 bases). The CDR3 has 17 residues. V lost 6 bases and J 0 bases, leaving 18 bases between the germline ends. Germline assignment: CDR1 MNHGY and CDR2 SAAAGT.

The V gene is TRBV9, the J gene TRBJ2-7; TRBD2 matches at 9 bases. Trimming cost V 0 bases and J 3 bases; bases outside gene matches: 4. The CDR3 spans 15 residues. Germline V gives CDR1 SGDLS, CDR2 YYNGEE. In DNA form, the CDR3 reads TGTGCCAGCAGCGTAGCTGCTAGCGGGGACTACGAGCAGTACTTC. This codes for CASSVAASGDYEQYF.

This clone was seen a single time. The chain couples TRBV10-2 to TRBJ1-3; unclear D gene. Germline V lookup: CDR1 WSHSY, CDR2 SAAADI. The CDR3 totals 13 residues. V was shortened by 7 bases and J by 4 bases, with 11 bases between the two germline ends. The chain's CDR3 is CASMMTGGNTIYF. For the CDR3, the DNA is TGCGCCAGCATGATGACGGGCGGAAACACCATATATTTT.